Below are 32 T cell receptor beta chains sequenced from a single sample in a study of T cell clonotyping in hematopoietic cell transplantation. The assay was immunoSEQ multiplex PCR, and TCRdb's table has in-frame clones only and misses some. The top ten hold approximately 3% of the sample, which has tens of thousands of clones, roughly 85% seen once. The time point was: recipient sample about 28 days before transplant, after cytoreduction. The starting material was peripheral blood mononuclear cells, obtained before stem cell transplant. The origin of the receptors is a man aged 55 to 69 with acute myeloid leukemia. Some clones in this sample may be carry-over from other donors' samples.

The genes are TRBV27 and TRBJ2-3, with D hard to call. V dropped 6 bases and J dropped 0 bases, with 10 bases sitting between them. The CDR3 is made up of 14 amino acids. Looked up from germline, CDR1 is MNHEY and CDR2 is SMNVEV (reference sequence). The CDR3 nucleotides read TGTGCCAGCAGAAACACGCGTAGCACAGATACGCAGTATTTT. It yields the protein CASRNTRSTDTQYF.

The chain carries TRBV7-6 and TRBJ1-1; D unresolved. V was shortened by 7 bases and J by 4 bases, with 16 bases between the two germline ends. CDR1 is SGHVS, CDR2 FNYEAQ, per germline. The CDR3 consists of 14 residues. The CDR3 DNA sequence: TGTGCCAGCACCGATCTCACGGTCGGCACTGAAGCTTTCTTT. Protein product: CASTDLTVGTEAFF.

The gene calls are TRBV5-4 and TRBJ2-7; the D is unclear. Between the trimmed V and J ends, which lost 4 bases and 0 bases, there was a span of 17 bases. The CDR3 is 16 amino acids. CDR1 is SGHNT, CDR2 YYREEE, per germline (reference sequence). Here the CDR3 reads CASSGPTGWISYEQYF. CDR3 sequence (DNA): TGTGCCAGCAGCGGACCGACCGGCTGGATCTCCTACGAGCAGTACTTC.

The rearrangement links TRBV29-1 to TRBJ1-1; maybe TRBD1 (5 bases). The germline gives CDR1 SQVTM, CDR2 ANQGSEA. V was pared by 7 bases and J by 0 bases, with 9 bases between. The CDR3 extends over 12 amino acids. CDR3 region: CSGTTVNTEAFF. The CDR3 nucleotides read TGCAGCGGGACAACAGTGAACACTGAAGCTTTCTTT.

The rearrangement links TRBV4-1 to TRBJ2-5; maybe TRBD2 (7 bases). CDR1 is MGHRA and CDR2 is YSYEKL in the germline V gene. The CDR3 runs to 16 residues. The V gene lost 4 bases and the J gene lost 1 base, with 16 bases spanning the gap. The CDR3 DNA reads as TGCGCCAGCAGCCTCCGCGAGGGGGGGACCCAAGAGACCCAGTACTTC. Amino acid sequence: CASSLREGGTQETQYF.

The rearrangement links TRBV7-2 to TRBJ1-5, with D perhaps TRBD1 (5 bases). CDR3 length: 14 residues. Germline V gene sequence: CDR1 SGHTA, CDR2 FQGNSA. Between the trimmed V and J ends, which lost 5 bases and 7 bases, there was a span of 15 bases. The CDR3 DNA reads TGTGCCAGCAGCCCGGGGGGGTCACGCCAGCCCCAGCATTTT. This gives the protein CASSPGGSRQPQHF.

This chain connects TRBV28 to TRBJ2-5, with 8 positions matching TRBD2. CDR1 and CDR2 from the germline V gene are MDHEN and SYDVKM. The CDR3 has 16 amino acids. With 3 bases clipped from V and 5 bases from J, the junction kept 11 bases outside the gene matches. CDR3 protein: CASSLLSGEAHETQYF. The CDR3 DNA sequence: TGTGCCAGCAGTTTGCTTAGCGGGGAGGCCCATGAGACCCAGTACTTC.

The CDR3, as DNA: TGCGCCAGCAGCTTGACTTCCGAGAGTGCGGCCTATGGCTACACCTTC. It is translated as CASSLTSESAAYGYTF. The chain couples TRBV5-1 to TRBJ1-2; D unclear. Trimming left V 1 base short and J 4 bases short, with 17 bases between. CDR3 length: 16 residues. CDR1 SGHRS and CDR2 YFSETQ come from the germline V gene.

The chain couples TRBV7-2 to TRBJ1-2, with D perhaps matching TRBD1 (6 bases). From germline, CDR1 is SGHTA and CDR2 FQGNSA. The V end was cut by 4 bases, the J end by 1 base, with 13 bases between. This CDR3 is built from 15 residues. The CDR3 reads CASSSGHSRNYGYTF. CDR3 sequence (DNA): TGTGCCAGCAGCTCGGGACATTCTCGTAACTATGGCTACACCTTC.

The V call is TRBV2, the J call TRBJ2-1; D assignment may be TRBD1 or TRBD2 (6 bases each). The germline gives CDR1 SNHLY, CDR2 FYNNEI. The CDR3 covers 15 residues. V was clipped by 6 bases and J by 4 bases, with 16 bases between them. This chain's CDR3 is CASRGGSAGYNEQFF. CDR3 sequence (DNA): TGTGCCAGCAGGGGGGGCTCGGCAGGGTACAATGAGCAGTTCTTC.

The V call is TRBV4-2, the J call TRBJ2-2; D may be TRBD1 (6 bases). Per the germline V gene, CDR1 is LGHNA and CDR2 is YNFKEQ. With 4 bases removed from V and 5 bases from J, the gap between germline ends came to 26 bases. The CDR3 spans 19 residues. CDR3 amino acids: CASSRAGKEGGITTGELFF. CDR3 coding DNA: TGTGCCAGCAGCCGCGCGGGTAAAGAAGGGGGTATTACGACCGGGGAGCTGTTTTTT.

V usage is TRBV19 and J usage is TRBJ1-3; D uncertain. This CDR3 comprises 16 residues. Germline assignment: CDR1 LNHDA and CDR2 SQIVND (reference sequence). V lost 3 bases, J lost 0 bases, and 12 bases lay in between. CDR3 in DNA: TGTGCCAGTAGTATGGGCGGCAGACTCTCTGGAAACACCATATATTTT. This codes for CASSMGGRLSGNTIYF.

The chain links TRBV4-1 to TRBJ2-3; TRBD1 aligns across 8 bases. CDR1 is MGHRA, CDR2 YSYEKL, per germline. The junction had 13 bases not matched to a gene; V was cut back by 2 bases and J by 0 bases. The CDR3 length is 19 residues. The CDR3 DNA is TGCGCCAGCAGCCAACTGATACCGGGACAGGTAACTAGCACAGATACGCAGTATTTT. Its translation: CASSQLIPGQVTSTDTQYF.

The rearrangement links TRBV19 to TRBJ2-6; the D is unclear. Looked up from germline, CDR1 is LNHDA and CDR2 is SQIVND (reference sequence). The V end lost 1 base, the J end lost 0 bases, and 13 bases lay between the germline ends. This CDR3 has 18 amino acids. CDR3: CASSIAGDLSSGANVLTF. As DNA, the CDR3 is TGTGCCAGTAGTATAGCTGGGGATCTTAGCTCTGGGGCCAACGTCCTGACTTTC. The full variable domain, in which reference TRBV19 and TRBJ2-6 provide the parts outside the CDR3, is DGGITQSPKYLFRKEGQNVTLSCEQNLNHDAMYWYRQDPGQGLRLIYYSQIVNDFQKGDIAEGYSVSREKKESFPLTVTSAQKNPTAFYLCASSIAGDLSSGANVLTFGAGSRLTVL.

This chain joins TRBV7-8 and TRBJ2-5; weak D call: TRBD2 (7 bases). This CDR3 comprises 15 residues. CDR1 and CDR2 from the germline V gene are SGHVS and FQNEAQ. V was cut by 4 bases and J by 10 bases, with 22 bases left in between. The CDR3 here is CASSSGGAPWEDQYF. The CDR3 coding sequence is TGTGCCAGCAGCTCGGGGGGCGCCCCTTGGGAGGACCAGTACTTC.

V and J are TRBV5-4 and TRBJ2-7; TRBD2 aligns across 7 bases. Germline assignment: CDR1 SGHNT and CDR2 YYREEE (reference sequence). J was trimmed by 3 bases and V by 1 base; bases with no gene match: 7. There are 15 residues in the CDR3. The CDR3 spells CASSLNRGGNYEQYF. Written as DNA, the CDR3 is TGTGCCAGCAGCTTGAACCGCGGGGGTAACTACGAGCAGTACTTC. Drawing the rest from reference TRBV5-4 and TRBJ2-7, the complete variable domain is ETGVTQSPTHLIKTRGQQVTLRCSSQSGHNTVSWYQQALGQGPQFIFQYYREEENGRGNFPPRFSGLQFPNYSSELNVNALELDDSALYLCASSLNRGGNYEQYFGPGTRLTVT.

This clone was counted a few times. V is TRBV7-2 and J is TRBJ2-5; 7 nucleotides agree with TRBD1. The CDR3 has 15 residues. The germline CDR1 and CDR2 sequences are SGHTA and FQGNSA. Trimming at V came to 3 bases and at J to 3 bases, leaving 7 bases not matched to a gene. For the CDR3, the DNA is TGTGCCAGCAGCTTGGGAGCCGGGACAGAAGAGACCCAGTACTTC. It translates to CASSLGAGTEETQYF.

The chain carries TRBV6-5 and TRBJ1-2; D call uncertain. Germline CDR1 is MNHEY and CDR2 is SVGAGI. V dropped 2 bases and J dropped 10 bases, with 8 bases sitting between them. The CDR3 totals 11 residues. CDR3 coding DNA: TGTGCCAGCAGTTACAAAGGGTCCTACACCTTC. It codes for CASSYKGSYTF.

This chain connects TRBV28 to TRBJ1-5; D ambiguous. The length of the CDR3 is 13 residues. Germline V gene sequence: CDR1 MDHEN, CDR2 SYDVKM. Trimming removed 6 bases from V and 7 bases from J, with 13 bases in between. The CDR3 here is CASRESVSQPQHF. CDR3 sequence (DNA): TGTGCCAGCAGGGAGAGTGTGAGCCAGCCCCAGCATTTT.

The chain recombines TRBV29-1 with TRBJ2-7, with 7 nucleotides matching TRBD1. The CDR3 runs 12 residues. Per germline, CDR1 SQVTM and CDR2 ANQGSEA. The ends lost 5 bases at V and 3 bases at J; junction bases unmatched: 4. The CDR3 DNA follows: TGCAGCGTTACCGGACAGGTCTACGAGCAGTACTTC. It specifies CSVTGQVYEQYF.

The sample holds a few counts of this clone. The gene calls are TRBV19 and TRBJ1-4, with 9 positions matching TRBD1. The ends lost 4 bases at V and 10 bases at J; junction bases unmatched: 4. The CDR3 length is 13 residues. Germline V gene sequence: CDR1 LNHDA, CDR2 SQIVND (reference sequence). CDR3 in amino acids: CASSKGTGRKLFF. For the CDR3, the DNA is TGTGCCAGTAGTAAAGGGACAGGGAGAAAACTGTTTTTT.

The CDR3 reads CASSLGGLSEQYF. The CDR3 region has the DNA TGTGCCAGCAGTTTAGGGGGGCTTTCCGAGCAGTACTTC. This chain connects TRBV27 to TRBJ2-7, with D perhaps being TRBD1 or TRBD2 (6 bases each). The CDR3 runs 13 residues. V was pared by 2 bases and J by 6 bases, with 11 bases between. Looked up from germline, CDR1 is MNHEY and CDR2 is SMNVEV (reference sequence).

The chain is built from TRBV5-4 and TRBJ2-1; 7 positions agree with TRBD2. The CDR3 is made up of 14 amino acids. Germline lookup yields CDR1 SGHNT and CDR2 YYREEE (reference sequence). V was clipped by 6 bases and J by 5 bases; unmatched bases: 8. Here the CDR3 DNA reads TGTGCCAGCACCCCATTTGGGGGGGACAATGAGCAGTTCTTC. Its translation: CASTPFGGDNEQFF.

The chain is built from TRBV19 and TRBJ1-5; D remains unclear. Per germline, CDR1 LNHDA and CDR2 SQIVND (reference sequence). Trimming removed 3 bases at V and 1 base at J, with 13 bases between. CDR3 size: 16 residues. This chain's CDR3 is CASSILGQTSNQPQHF. CDR3 DNA: TGTGCCAGTAGTATCCTCGGGCAAACGAGCAATCAGCCCCAGCATTTT.

J is TRBJ2-3 and V is TRBV11-2; D gene unclear. Germline CDR1 SGHAT, CDR2 FQNNGV. This CDR3 region has 11 residues. V shed 5 bases and J shed 0 bases, with 0 bases lying between them. In DNA, the CDR3 is TGTGCCAGCAGCAGCACAGATACGCAGTATTTT. Its translation: CASSSTDTQYF.

The chain recombines TRBV28 with TRBJ1-2, with 10 bases fitting TRBD1. CDR1 and CDR2 (germline): MDHEN, SYDVKM. The CDR3 is 14 amino acids. The junction had 13 bases not matched to a gene; V was cut back by 5 bases and J by 13 bases. The CDR3 reads CASSPTGQGKGRTF. CDR3 DNA sequence: TGTGCCAGCAGTCCCACGGGACAGGGGAAAGGCCGCACCTTC.

This clone was observed a handful of times. The junction differs from germline at one of its ends, possibly a read error. The chain recombines TRBV28 with TRBJ2-2; 8 bases agree with TRBD2. The germline V gene has CDR1 MDHEN and CDR2 SYDVKM. The CDR3 runs to 22 residues. This CDR3 reads CASSMGFIWNEAGVGNSGELFF. DNA for the CDR3: TGTGCCAGCAGTATGGGATTTATATGGAATGAAGCGGGGGTGGGGAACAGCGGGGAGCTGTTTTTT.

The CDR3: CASSLATRAGTGELFF. The CDR3 DNA sequence: TGTGCCAGCAGCTTAGCGACAAGGGCCGGCACCGGGGAGCTGTTTTTT. The chain has TRBV7-2 and TRBJ2-2; D is uncertain. The CDR3 length is 16 residues. The germline gives CDR1 SGHTA, CDR2 FQGNSA. The ends were cut back, 0 bases at V and 4 bases at J, with 12 bases in the middle.

The chain carries TRBV9 and TRBJ2-5; 11 bases map to TRBD2. Trimming at V came to 5 bases and at J to 5 bases, leaving 8 bases not matched to a gene. CDR3 size: 15 residues. Germline lookup yields CDR1 SGDLS and CDR2 YYNGEE. The CDR3 sequence is CASRELAGDGETQYF. Here the CDR3 DNA reads TGTGCCAGCAGGGAACTAGCGGGGGATGGGGAGACCCAGTACTTC.

The chain couples TRBV4-1 to TRBJ1-4, with D possibly TRBD1 on 5 matching bases. Per the germline V gene, CDR1 is MGHRA and CDR2 is YSYEKL. The CDR3 is 14 residues long. Trimming took 0 bases from V and 6 from J, leaving 8 bases between them. Written as DNA, the CDR3 is TGCGCCAGCAGCCAAGAGGAAGGGGATGAAAAACTGTTTTTT. Translated, it gives CASSQEEGDEKLFF.

This clone was detected only a few times. V is TRBV2 and J is TRBJ2-7; tentatively, D is TRBD2 (5 bases). The CDR3 covers 13 residues. Germline V lookup: CDR1 SNHLY, CDR2 FYNNEI. Trimming removed 6 bases at V and 5 bases at J, with 14 bases between. In nucleotides, the CDR3 is TGTGCCAGCAGCGTGACTATTAGGAACGAGCAGTACTTC. Translation gives CASSVTIRNEQYF.

This clone appeared a few times. V usage is TRBV4-2 and J usage is TRBJ1-1, with D possibly being TRBD1 (6 bases). Germline loops: CDR1 LGHNA, CDR2 YNFKEQ. The CDR3 is 15 residues long. Trimming left V 0 bases short and J 4 bases short, with 12 bases between. This CDR3 reads CASSQEAGAITEAFF. The CDR3 DNA sequence: TGTGCCAGCAGCCAAGAAGCAGGGGCGATCACTGAAGCTTTCTTT.